A single TCR beta chain is shown here with its context. Its target is unknown. These data are taken from a study of OX40 agonist ivuxolimab in advanced cancers. Profiled with immunoSEQ multiplex PCR; TCRdb holds only in-frame clones, not every one. The sample lists more than 65,000 clones; 89% were seen once. Points from the study as a whole: Among the least clonally expanded were partial responders at 0.1-3.0 mg/kg. Researchers report that CD8+ T cells had, on average, more expanded clones than CD4+.

The specimen was CD4+ or CD8+ T cells sorted from blood, collected in a trial of the OX40 agonist ivuxolimab. The sequence derives from an adult with an advanced solid tumor such as melanoma, head and neck, liver or kidney cancer.

CDR3 region: CASSSGALARYGYTF. DNA of the CDR3: TGTGCCAGCAGTTCCGGGGCGCTCGCCCGATATGGCTACACCTTC. This rearrangement joins TRBV6-5 to TRBJ1-2; tentatively, D is TRBD1 (5 bases). This CDR3 contains 15 residues. Germline V gene lookup returns CDR1 MNHEY and CDR2 SVGAGI. V shed 4 bases and J shed 5 bases, with 17 bases lying between them.